This entry features one TCR beta chain sequence. The data were taken from a study of blood T cell repertoires in COVID-19. The germline V gene has CDR1 SEHNR and CDR2 FQNEAQ (reference sequence). The CDR3 sequence is 15 residues long. The V and J ends lost 5 bases and 5 bases, in that order; junction bases with no gene match: 8. TCRdb's table, derived via immunoSEQ multiplex PCR, lists solely in-frame clones and lacks some. The sample includes under 200,000 clones, over 75% seen only once; the top ten take approximately 6.6%. The TCR originated in a woman aged 50 to 65 who had recovered from COVID-19. The rearrangement uses TRBV7-9 and TRBJ1-4, with TRBD1 matching 7 bases. What was sequenced was PBMCs or T cells enriched from blood (not recorded which). The CDR3 reads CASSTRQGMNEKLFF. The DNA for the CDR3 is TGTGCCAGCAGCACCCGACAGGGAATGAATGAAAAACTGTTTTTT. Full variable domain (remainder filled in from reference TRBV7-9 and TRBJ1-4): DTGVSQNPRHKITKRGQNVTFRCDPISEHNRLYWYRQTLGQGPEFLTYFQNEAQLEKSRLLSDRFSAERPKGSFSTLEIQRTEQGDSAMYLCASSTRQGMNEKLFFGSGTQLSVL.